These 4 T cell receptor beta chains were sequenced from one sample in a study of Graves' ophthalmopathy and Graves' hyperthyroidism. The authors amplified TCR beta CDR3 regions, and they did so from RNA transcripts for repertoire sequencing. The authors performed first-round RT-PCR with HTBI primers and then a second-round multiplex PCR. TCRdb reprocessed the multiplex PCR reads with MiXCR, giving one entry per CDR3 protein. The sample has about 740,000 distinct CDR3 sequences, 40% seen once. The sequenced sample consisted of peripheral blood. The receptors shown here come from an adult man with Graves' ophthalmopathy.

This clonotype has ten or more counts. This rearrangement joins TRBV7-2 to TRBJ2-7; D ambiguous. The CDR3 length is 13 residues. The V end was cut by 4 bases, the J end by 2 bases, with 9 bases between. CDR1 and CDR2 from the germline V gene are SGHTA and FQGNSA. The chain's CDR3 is CASSSYRAYEQYF. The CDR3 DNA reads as TGTGCCAGCAGCTCCTACCGGGCCTACGAGCAGTACTTC.

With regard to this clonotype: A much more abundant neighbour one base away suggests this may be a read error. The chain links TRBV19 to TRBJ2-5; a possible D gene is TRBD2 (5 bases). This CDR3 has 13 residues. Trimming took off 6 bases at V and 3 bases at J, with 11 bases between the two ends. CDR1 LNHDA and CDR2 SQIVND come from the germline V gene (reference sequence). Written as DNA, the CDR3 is TGTGCCAGTAGCTCAGCCGGGGAAGAGACCCAGTACTTC. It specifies CASSSAGEETQYF.

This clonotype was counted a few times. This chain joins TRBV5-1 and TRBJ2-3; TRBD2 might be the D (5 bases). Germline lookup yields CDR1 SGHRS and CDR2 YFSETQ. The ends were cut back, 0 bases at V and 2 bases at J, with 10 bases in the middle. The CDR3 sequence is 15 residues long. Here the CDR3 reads CASSLGTQHTDTQYF. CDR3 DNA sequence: TGCGCCAGCAGCTTGGGGACTCAACACACAGATACGCAGTATTTT.

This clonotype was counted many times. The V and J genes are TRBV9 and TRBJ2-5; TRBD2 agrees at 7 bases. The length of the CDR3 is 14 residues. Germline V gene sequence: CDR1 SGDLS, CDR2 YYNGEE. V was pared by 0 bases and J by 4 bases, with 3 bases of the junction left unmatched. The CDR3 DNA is TGTGCCAGCAGCGTAGCTGTAGCGGGAGAGACCCAGTACTTC. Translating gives CASSVAVAGETQYF.